Listed below are T cell receptor beta chains from one sample, sequenced in a study of OX40 agonist ivuxolimab in advanced cancers. The method was immunoSEQ multiplex PCR; TCRdb's version includes in-frame clones alone and lacks a portion of them. The data show roughly 25,000 clones, about two thirds seen once. The sample here was CD4+ or CD8+ T cells sorted from blood, taken in a trial of the OX40 agonist ivuxolimab. These receptors originate from an adult with an advanced solid tumor such as melanoma, head and neck, liver or kidney cancer. The CDR3 runs from the conserved cysteine through the conserved F or W. Each record gives: V gene, clone size, J gene, D gene, CDR3 protein, CDR3 DNA. D genes are given only for firm matches. Clone size is stated in some rows and not others, as once, few, many or a class when expanded.

v_gene: TRBV5-6
abundance: -
j_gene: TRBJ2-7
d_gene: TRBD2
CDR3aa: CASSRGGGWEQYF
CDR3nt: TGTGCCAGCAGCCGGGGGGGCGGTTGGGAGCAGTACTTC

v_gene: TRBV6-5
abundance: -
j_gene: TRBJ2-2
d_gene: TRBD2
CDR3aa: CASGQRGNTGELFF
CDR3nt: TGTGCCAGCGGCCAGCGGGGTAACACCGGGGAGCTGTTTTTT

v_gene: TRBV6-1
abundance: -
j_gene: TRBJ1-1
d_gene: -
CDR3aa: CASSSGLVTEAFF
CDR3nt: TGTGCCAGCAGCTCCGGCTTAGTAACTGAAGCTTTCTTT

v_gene: TRBV29-1
abundance: few
j_gene: TRBJ1-1
d_gene: -
CDR3aa: CSVEDGLNTEAFF
CDR3nt: TGCAGCGTTGAAGACGGGTTGAACACTGAAGCTTTCTTT

v_gene: TRBV2
abundance: -
j_gene: TRBJ2-5
d_gene: TRBD1
CDR3aa: CAGQIILTGGYETQYF
CDR3nt: TGTGCCGGACAAATAATTTTGACAGGGGGCTACGAGACCCAGTACTTC

v_gene: TRBV7-6
abundance: once
j_gene: TRBJ2-7
d_gene: -
CDR3aa: CASSLGLNEQYF
CDR3nt: TGTGCCAGCAGCTTAGGGCTCAACGAGCAGTACTTC

v_gene: TRBV5-1
abundance: -
j_gene: TRBJ2-3
d_gene: TRBD2
CDR3aa: CASSLEPGLAGATIGTDTQYF
CDR3nt: TGCGCCAGCAGCTTGGAACCCGGACTAGCGGGGGCCACTATCGGCACAGATACGCAGTATTTT

v_gene: TRBV21-1
abundance: -
j_gene: TRBJ2-3
d_gene: -
CDR3aa: CASSKYRVSSDTQYF
CDR3nt: TGTGCCAGCAGCAAATATAGGGTCTCTTCGGATACGCAGTATTTT

v_gene: TRBV27
abundance: -
j_gene: TRBJ2-2
d_gene: -
CDR3aa: CASSSGYGELFF
CDR3nt: TGTGCCAGCAGTTCAGGGTACGGGGAGCTGTTTTTT

v_gene: TRBV11-3
abundance: medium-sized
j_gene: TRBJ1-1
d_gene: TRBD1
CDR3aa: CASTPLTGGLTEAFF
CDR3nt: TGTGCCAGCACTCCCCTGACAGGGGGTCTCACTGAAGCTTTCTTT

v_gene: TRBV28
abundance: few
j_gene: TRBJ2-1
d_gene: -
CDR3aa: CASRLQGNNEQFF
CDR3nt: TGTGCCAGCAGGCTACAGGGTAACAATGAGCAGTTCTTC

v_gene: TRBV7-3
abundance: -
j_gene: TRBJ1-6
d_gene: TRBD1
CDR3aa: CASSLMGQGRGSPLHF
CDR3nt: TGTGCCAGCAGCTTAATGGGACAGGGCCGGGGGTCACCCCTCCACTTT

v_gene: TRBV4-3
abundance: -
j_gene: TRBJ1-6
d_gene: -
CDR3aa: CASSQDGQNSPLHF
CDR3nt: TGCGCCAGCAGCCAAGACGGACAGAATTCACCCCTCCACTTT

v_gene: TRBV11-2
abundance: -
j_gene: TRBJ1-1
d_gene: -
CDR3aa: CASSYEPGGNTEAFF
CDR3nt: TGTGCCAGCAGCTATGAACCGGGGGGGAACACTGAAGCTTTCTTT

v_gene: TRBV5-3
abundance: -
j_gene: TRBJ2-2
d_gene: -
CDR3aa: CASSSGGELFF
CDR3nt: TGTGCCAGCAGCTCTGGCGGGGAGCTGTTTTTT

v_gene: TRBV29-1
abundance: -
j_gene: TRBJ1-2
d_gene: -
CDR3aa: CSVELGLEGYTF
CDR3nt: TGCAGCGTTGAATTAGGGCTGGAGGGCTACACCTTC

v_gene: TRBV7-6
abundance: medium-sized
j_gene: TRBJ1-4
d_gene: TRBD1
CDR3aa: CASSPDRPPTNEKLFF
CDR3nt: TGTGCCAGCAGCCCGGACAGGCCCCCAACTAATGAAAAACTGTTTTTT

v_gene: TRBV7-2
abundance: -
j_gene: TRBJ2-5
d_gene: -
CDR3aa: CASSYPTSGGGRETQYF
CDR3nt: TGTGCCAGCAGCTATCCCACGAGCGGCGGGGGCCGGGAGACCCAGTACTTC

v_gene: TRBV2
abundance: -
j_gene: TRBJ2-1
d_gene: TRBD2
CDR3aa: CASNGGGYNEQFF
CDR3nt: TGTGCCAGTAACGGGGGGGGGTACAATGAGCAGTTCTTC

v_gene: TRBV5-5
abundance: -
j_gene: TRBJ2-1
d_gene: TRBD2
CDR3aa: CASSLYSGGPYNEQFF
CDR3nt: TGTGCCAGCAGCTTGTATAGCGGGGGACCCTACAATGAGCAGTTCTTC

v_gene: TRBV29-1
abundance: few
j_gene: TRBJ2-1
d_gene: TRBD2
CDR3aa: CSVNSGGGAHNEQFF
CDR3nt: TGCAGCGTTAATTCGGGCGGGGGGGCACACAATGAGCAGTTCTTC

v_gene: TRBV9
abundance: -
j_gene: TRBJ1-2
d_gene: -
CDR3aa: CASSVTAGRSNYGYTF
CDR3nt: TGTGCCAGCAGCGTAACGGCAGGCCGTTCTAACTATGGCTACACCTTC

v_gene: TRBV7-9
abundance: once
j_gene: TRBJ2-1
d_gene: TRBD2
CDR3aa: CASSQGGLSGGEQFF
CDR3nt: TGCGCCAGCAGCCAAGGAGGTTTGTCGGGAGGTGAGCAGTTCTTC

v_gene: TRBV9
abundance: few
j_gene: TRBJ2-4
d_gene: TRBD1
CDR3aa: CASSPGTGVAKNIQYF
CDR3nt: TGTGCCAGCAGCCCAGGGACAGGGGTAGCCAAAAACATTCAGTACTTC

v_gene: TRBV7-6
abundance: -
j_gene: TRBJ2-5
d_gene: -
CDR3aa: CASSSRTQETQYF
CDR3nt: TGTGCCAGCAGCAGTCGGACGCAAGAGACCCAGTACTTC

v_gene: TRBV30
abundance: -
j_gene: TRBJ1-5
d_gene: -
CDR3aa: CAWSDRGYSNQPQHF
CDR3nt: TGTGCCTGGAGTGACCGGGGGTATAGCAATCAGCCCCAGCATTTT

v_gene: TRBV14
abundance: -
j_gene: TRBJ2-1
d_gene: -
CDR3aa: CASSQWTEWYEQFF
CDR3nt: TGTGCCAGCAGCCAATGGACAGAATGGTATGAGCAGTTCTTC

v_gene: TRBV27
abundance: medium-sized
j_gene: TRBJ1-5
d_gene: -
CDR3aa: CASSLQGSNQPQHF
CDR3nt: TGTGCCAGCAGTTTGCAGGGCAGCAATCAGCCCCAGCATTTT

v_gene: TRBV7-9
abundance: few
j_gene: TRBJ2-5
d_gene: TRBD2
CDR3aa: CASSLLSSGKTQYF
CDR3nt: TGTGCCAGCAGCCTCCTTTCTAGCGGGAAGACCCAGTACTTC

v_gene: TRBV28
abundance: -
j_gene: TRBJ2-7
d_gene: -
CDR3aa: CASSLPWRRSSYEQYF
CDR3nt: TGTGCCAGCAGTCTACCCTGGCGGAGAAGCTCCTACGAGCAGTACTTC

v_gene: TRBV28
abundance: -
j_gene: TRBJ1-1
d_gene: -
CDR3aa: CASSFWTVNTEAFF
CDR3nt: TGTGCCAGCAGTTTCTGGACAGTGAACACTGAAGCTTTCTTT

v_gene: TRBV9
abundance: -
j_gene: TRBJ1-1
d_gene: -
CDR3aa: CASSYGTDGAFF
CDR3nt: TGTGCCAGCAGCTACGGGACGGATGGAGCTTTCTTT

v_gene: TRBV5-4
abundance: -
j_gene: TRBJ2-7
d_gene: TRBD1
CDR3aa: CASSSGTDSTIEQYF
CDR3nt: TGTGCCAGCAGCTCGGGGACAGATAGCACCATTGAGCAGTACTTC

v_gene: TRBV27
abundance: -
j_gene: TRBJ2-7
d_gene: -
CDR3aa: CASSYGDYEQYF
CDR3nt: TGTGCCAGCAGTTACGGAGACTACGAGCAGTACTTC

v_gene: TRBV6-6
abundance: -
j_gene: TRBJ2-3
d_gene: -
CDR3aa: CASSPGGATDTQYF
CDR3nt: TGTGCCAGCAGCCCCGGGGGTGCCACAGATACGCAGTATTTT

v_gene: TRBV4-1
abundance: -
j_gene: TRBJ1-1
d_gene: -
CDR3aa: CASSQDRTNTEAFF
CDR3nt: TGCGCCAGCAGCCAAGATAGAACGAACACTGAAGCTTTCTTT

v_gene: TRBV27
abundance: -
j_gene: TRBJ1-5
d_gene: TRBD1
CDR3aa: CASSPGGQGHQPQHF
CDR3nt: TGTGCCAGCAGTCCAGGGGGACAGGGTCATCAGCCCCAGCATTTT

v_gene: TRBV28
abundance: few
j_gene: TRBJ1-5
d_gene: -
CDR3aa: CASSFGTNLRSNQPQHF
CDR3nt: TGTGCCAGCAGTTTTGGGACAAATTTACGGAGCAATCAGCCCCAGCATTTT

v_gene: TRBV7-9
abundance: -
j_gene: TRBJ2-7
d_gene: -
CDR3aa: CASSVHYEQYF
CDR3nt: TGTGCCAGCAGTGTACACTACGAGCAGTACTTC

v_gene: TRBV13
abundance: once
j_gene: TRBJ2-2
d_gene: -
CDR3aa: CASSEQGVHTGELFF
CDR3nt: TGTGCCAGCAGCGAACAGGGTGTTCACACCGGGGAGCTGTTTTTT

v_gene: TRBV5-1
abundance: -
j_gene: TRBJ2-7
d_gene: -
CDR3aa: CASSFGLLSYEQYF
CDR3nt: TGCGCCAGCAGCTTTGGACTCCTCTCCTACGAGCAGTACTTC

v_gene: TRBV5-6
abundance: -
j_gene: TRBJ2-7
d_gene: -
CDR3aa: CASSLQSESHSYEQYF
CDR3nt: TGTGCCAGCAGCTTGCAGTCCGAGTCCCACTCCTACGAGCAGTACTTC

v_gene: TRBV5-1
abundance: once
j_gene: TRBJ2-7
d_gene: -
CDR3aa: CASSLVPRDEQYF
CDR3nt: TGCGCCAGCAGCTTGGTGCCCAGGGACGAGCAGTACTTC